This T cell receptor beta chain stems from a study of response to subunit inactivated influenza vaccine (dated by TCRdb to about 2018). Notes on the research overall: Deep quantitative profiling of the T cell receptor repertoire was used in the study to follow responses to a trivalent subunit inactivated influenza vaccine. What the work shows at the level of the full study, not this receptor alone: According to the authors, only a limited number of new T cells may be recruited by each seasonal influenza vaccination.

Library creation used RT-PCR. The listed sequencing device is Illumina HiSeq 2500. TCRdb took the public reads, trimmed them with fastp at Q25, ran MiXCR for clone calling and kept in-frame beta chains. Merged by CDR3 protein, the rows form single entries marked with the most common genes and DNA. The sample contains about 520,000 distinct CDR3 sequences, approximately 7.2% of them found a single time. The leading ten clones occupy around 13% of the sample. The CDR3 sequence holds 15 residues, the cysteine and phenylalanine included. The read is trimmed to its CDR3 DNA, 45 bases read in frame from base 1. V and J are truncated by 4 bases and 1 base respectively, leaving an intervening sequence of 11 bases. The germline V gene sets CDR1 to SNHLY and CDR2 to FYNNEI. As regards this clonotype: Which antigen it targets is not known. Base quality data are lacking; no much larger clone is found one base away.

The sample consisted of PBMCs from blood, taken around 2 years after vaccination. Here the chain combines TRBV2 and TRBJ1-5, with a weak D call of TRBD1 (5 bases match). This TCR came from a man in his fifties or sixties who received an inactivated influenza vaccine. Donor details come from another sample of the same person, matched by shared clones. The CDR3 corresponds to CASSGQTNSNQPQHF. The bases are TGTGCCAGCAGTGGACAGACCAACAGCAATCAGCCCCAGCATTTT.